A selection of T cell receptor beta chains follows, all from one sample in a study of beta chain features in type 1 diabetes. Sequencing used immunoSEQ multiplex PCR; TCRdb keeps in-frame clones, though not all of them. The data show roughly 450,000 clones, roughly 11% seen once. Sequenced input: naive CD4+ T cells from blood. These receptors originate from a young woman in good health. Each CDR3 is given with its conserved first and last residue. Fields, in order: clone size, V gene, J gene, D gene, CDR3 DNA, CDR3 protein. A D gene is named only where the DNA matches it firmly. Clone size appears in some rows only: once, few, many, or a class for an expanded clone.

clone_size: -
v_call: TRBV5-4
j_call: TRBJ2-1
d_call: -
cdr3_nt: TGTGCCAGCACGGTAGACTCCTACAATGAGCAGTTCTTC
cdr3_aa: CASTVDSYNEQFF

clone_size: -
v_call: TRBV10-2
j_call: TRBJ1-5
d_call: TRBD1
cdr3_nt: TGCGCCAGCAGACCCTCCGGGACAGGAGGTCCTGGCAATCAGCCCCAGCATTTT
cdr3_aa: CASRPSGTGGPGNQPQHF

clone_size: few
v_call: TRBV5-6
j_call: TRBJ2-1
d_call: TRBD2
cdr3_nt: TGTGCCAGCAGCGATGGACTAGCGGGAGGGTGGAATGAGCAGTTCTTC
cdr3_aa: CASSDGLAGGWNEQFF

clone_size: -
v_call: TRBV18
j_call: TRBJ1-1
d_call: -
cdr3_nt: TGTGCCAGCTCACCAATCGGGGGCACTGAAGCTTTCTTT
cdr3_aa: CASSPIGGTEAFF

clone_size: few
v_call: TRBV4-2
j_call: TRBJ1-5
d_call: -
cdr3_nt: TGTGCCAGCAGCCAAGATATGAGTGGTCAGCCCCAGCATTTT
cdr3_aa: CASSQDMSGQPQHF

clone_size: -
v_call: TRBV4-1
j_call: TRBJ2-4
d_call: -
cdr3_nt: TGCGCCAGCAGCCAAGATCATGGAGTGCAGTACTTC
cdr3_aa: CASSQDHGVQYF

clone_size: -
v_call: TRBV9
j_call: TRBJ1-2
d_call: -
cdr3_nt: TGTGCCAGCAGTGCGGTCCTAGACTATGGCTACACCTTC
cdr3_aa: CASSAVLDYGYTF

clone_size: few
v_call: TRBV7-2
j_call: TRBJ1-1
d_call: -
cdr3_nt: TGTGCCAGCAGCTTAGCGGGACGGAGTGAAGCTTTCTTT
cdr3_aa: CASSLAGRSEAFF

clone_size: -
v_call: TRBV6-1
j_call: TRBJ2-3
d_call: -
cdr3_nt: TGTGCCAGCAGTCGTTCGGGACAAGTCACAGATACGCAGTATTTT
cdr3_aa: CASSRSGQVTDTQYF

clone_size: -
v_call: TRBV18
j_call: TRBJ2-2
d_call: -
cdr3_nt: TGTGCCAGCTCACAGCAGTGGGTCTCGAACACCGGGGAGCTGTTTTTT
cdr3_aa: CASSQQWVSNTGELFF

clone_size: -
v_call: TRBV5-1
j_call: TRBJ2-5
d_call: -
cdr3_nt: TGCGCCAGCAGCCCGAGTGGGGCTCAGGAGACCCAGTACTTC
cdr3_aa: CASSPSGAQETQYF

clone_size: few
v_call: TRBV7-9
j_call: TRBJ2-2
d_call: -
cdr3_nt: TGTGCCAGCAGTCCCGCCGGGGAGCTGTTTTTT
cdr3_aa: CASSPAGELFF

clone_size: -
v_call: TRBV19
j_call: TRBJ2-3
d_call: TRBD2
cdr3_nt: TGTGCCAGTACCCGGGGGGGGAAGGCAGATACGCAGTATTTT
cdr3_aa: CASTRGGKADTQYF

clone_size: -
v_call: TRBV10-3
j_call: TRBJ1-1
d_call: -
cdr3_nt: TGTGCCATCAGCGCTGGAGGTGAAGCTTTCTTT
cdr3_aa: CAISAGGEAFF

clone_size: few
v_call: TRBV7-2
j_call: TRBJ2-2
d_call: -
cdr3_nt: TGTGCCAGCAGCACGGACAGTTACACCGGGGAGCTGTTTTTT
cdr3_aa: CASSTDSYTGELFF

clone_size: few
v_call: TRBV7-2
j_call: TRBJ2-3
d_call: -
cdr3_nt: TGTGCCAGCAGCACCTACATTTCAGATACGCAGTATTTT
cdr3_aa: CASSTYISDTQYF

clone_size: few
v_call: TRBV14
j_call: TRBJ2-3
d_call: -
cdr3_nt: TGTGCCAGCAGCCAAGGACTAACGACGCAGTATTTT
cdr3_aa: CASSQGLTTQYF

clone_size: -
v_call: TRBV4-2
j_call: TRBJ1-4
d_call: TRBD1
cdr3_nt: TGTGCCAGCAGCCACCCGACAGGGCTTGGTGAAAAACTGTTTTTT
cdr3_aa: CASSHPTGLGEKLFF

clone_size: few
v_call: TRBV2
j_call: TRBJ2-7
d_call: -
cdr3_nt: TGTGCCAGCAGTCGGGCGGACGAGCAGTACTTC
cdr3_aa: CASSRADEQYF

clone_size: few
v_call: TRBV29-1
j_call: TRBJ2-3
d_call: TRBD2
cdr3_nt: TGCAGCGGTATGGCGGGGGTAACAGATACGCAGTATTTT
cdr3_aa: CSGMAGVTDTQYF

clone_size: few
v_call: TRBV6-6
j_call: TRBJ2-1
d_call: -
cdr3_nt: TGTGCCAGCGGGGTAGAGGCACCCTCCTACAATGAGCAGTTCTTC
cdr3_aa: CASGVEAPSYNEQFF

clone_size: -
v_call: TRBV27
j_call: TRBJ2-7
d_call: -
cdr3_nt: TGTGCCAGCAGCCCTGGAGGGGGGGGTTACGAGCAGTACTTC
cdr3_aa: CASSPGGGGYEQYF

clone_size: -
v_call: TRBV7-8
j_call: TRBJ2-3
d_call: TRBD2
cdr3_nt: TGTGCCAGCAGCTTAGCGCGAGGCGGGGGGTTCACAGATACGCAGTATTTT
cdr3_aa: CASSLARGGGFTDTQYF

clone_size: -
v_call: TRBV5-6
j_call: TRBJ1-1
d_call: -
cdr3_nt: TGTGCCAGCAGCTTGGTCCTTAACACTGAAGCTTTCTTT
cdr3_aa: CASSLVLNTEAFF

clone_size: few
v_call: TRBV9
j_call: TRBJ2-3
d_call: TRBD2
cdr3_nt: TGTGCCAGCAGCGCTAGCGGGACAAGCACAGATACGCAGTATTTT
cdr3_aa: CASSASGTSTDTQYF

clone_size: few
v_call: TRBV7-9
j_call: TRBJ2-5
d_call: -
cdr3_nt: TGTGCCAGCAGCGCGTCCAGGGAGACCCAGTACTTC
cdr3_aa: CASSASRETQYF

clone_size: few
v_call: TRBV4-1
j_call: TRBJ2-2
d_call: -
cdr3_nt: TGCGCCAGCAGCCGTTCACTACCGGGAGTCAGCACCGGGGAGCTGTTTTTT
cdr3_aa: CASSRSLPGVSTGELFF

clone_size: few
v_call: TRBV25-1
j_call: TRBJ2-7
d_call: -
cdr3_nt: TGTGCCAGCAGTGAAACAGGGACTACCTACGAGCAGTACTTC
cdr3_aa: CASSETGTTYEQYF

clone_size: -
v_call: TRBV7-9
j_call: TRBJ2-1
d_call: TRBD1
cdr3_nt: TGTGCCAGCAGCTTGCGACAGGGATCACTCAATGAGCAGTTCTTC
cdr3_aa: CASSLRQGSLNEQFF

clone_size: few
v_call: TRBV7-2
j_call: TRBJ2-5
d_call: -
cdr3_nt: TGTGCCAGCAGCGTACGTGAAGTCGGGGCCCAGTACTTC
cdr3_aa: CASSVREVGAQYF

clone_size: few
v_call: TRBV30
j_call: TRBJ2-7
d_call: -
cdr3_nt: TGTGCCTGGAGTGTACACAAGACCTACGAGCAGTACTTC
cdr3_aa: CAWSVHKTYEQYF

clone_size: -
v_call: TRBV6-5
j_call: TRBJ2-5
d_call: -
cdr3_nt: TGTGCCAGCAGTCCCCTCGAGGGGCAGACCCAGTACTTC
cdr3_aa: CASSPLEGQTQYF

clone_size: few
v_call: TRBV9
j_call: TRBJ2-5
d_call: -
cdr3_nt: TGTGCCAGCAGCGCCTCCACTAGCAACCAAGAGACCCAGTACTTC
cdr3_aa: CASSASTSNQETQYF